The next 20 T cell receptor beta chains were all read from a single sample in a study of blood T cell repertoires in COVID-19. Assay: immunoSEQ multiplex PCR; the TCRdb copy retains only in-frame clones and omits some. The sample lists about 120,000 clones, under 75% occurring once. Input material: peripheral blood. Receptors originate from a woman between 55 and 75 years old with acute or convalescent COVID-19.

This clone has a handful of counts. This rearrangement joins TRBV11-2 to TRBJ2-1, with 11 bases fitting TRBD2. Germline CDR1 SGHAT, CDR2 FQNNGV. Germline trimming cut 5 bases from V and 2 bases from J; bases unmatched to any gene: 11. This CDR3 has 18 residues. The CDR3 reads CASSISGGAIFTYNEQFF. In DNA form, the CDR3 reads TGTGCCAGCAGCATTAGCGGGGGGGCCATTTTCACCTACAATGAGCAGTTCTTC. The whole variable domain, remainder taken from reference TRBV11-2 and TRBJ2-1, is EAGVAQSPRYKIIEKRQSVAFWCNPISGHATLYWYQQILGQGPKLLIQFQNNGVVDDSQLPKDRFSAERLKGVDSTLKIQPAKLEDSAVYLCASSISGGAIFTYNEQFFGPGTRLTVL.

The J gene is TRBJ1-5, the V gene TRBV4-1, with 8 positions matching TRBD1. Germline V gene lookup returns CDR1 MGHRA and CDR2 YSYEKL. CDR3 length: 18 residues. The junction had 13 bases not matched to a gene; V was cut back by 1 base and J by 5 bases. The CDR3 protein is CASSQGWGGRGLDQPQHF. CDR3 sequence (DNA): TGCGCCAGCAGCCAAGGATGGGGGGGCAGGGGGCTTGATCAGCCCCAGCATTTT.

The V call is TRBV30, the J call TRBJ1-4; perhaps TRBD1 as D (6 bases). Germline loops: CDR1 GTSNPN, CDR2 SVGIG (reference sequence). V lost 1 base and J lost 3, with 15 bases in between. This CDR3 has 16 amino acids. CDR3 coding DNA: TGTGCCTGGAGTGGCATTGGGAGGGGGGCTAATGAAAAACTGTTTTTT. Translated: CAWSGIGRGANEKLFF.

The chain has TRBV18 and TRBJ2-3; D remains unclear. Germline values: CDR1 KGHSH, CDR2 LQKENI. Trimming took off 2 bases at V and 2 bases at J, with 5 bases between the two ends. CDR3 length: 13 residues. The CDR3 DNA is TGTGCCAGCTCACCAGGCACCACAGATACGCAGTATTTT. Translating gives CASSPGTTDTQYF. The whole variable domain, remainder taken from reference TRBV18 and TRBJ2-3, is NAGVMQNPRHLVRRRGQEARLRCSPMKGHSHVYWYRQLPEEGLKFMVYLQKENIIDESGMPKERFSAEFPKEGPSILRIQQVVRGDSAAYFCASSPGTTDTQYFGPGTRLTVL.

This chain joins TRBV11-2 and TRBJ2-2; the D is unclear. V lost 5 bases to trimming and J lost 7 bases, with 8 bases between them. The CDR3 is 12 amino acids. Germline loops: CDR1 SGHAT, CDR2 FQNNGV. The CDR3 here is CASSPRYGELFF. For the CDR3, the DNA is TGTGCCAGCAGCCCCCGCTACGGGGAGCTGTTTTTT. The full variable domain, in which reference TRBV11-2 and TRBJ2-2 provide the parts outside the CDR3, is EAGVAQSPRYKIIEKRQSVAFWCNPISGHATLYWYQQILGQGPKLLIQFQNNGVVDDSQLPKDRFSAERLKGVDSTLKIQPAKLEDSAVYLCASSPRYGELFFGEGSRLTVL.

V and J are TRBV2 and TRBJ1-1; the D is unclear. This CDR3 has 13 amino acids. V dropped 5 bases and J dropped 2 bases, with 9 bases sitting between them. Germline V gene data show CDR1 as SNHLY and CDR2 as FYNNEI. The CDR3 nucleotides read TGTGCCAGCAGTAAGACATTCAACACTGAAGCTTTCTTT. It encodes CASSKTFNTEAFF.

The chain recombines TRBV2 with TRBJ2-1, with 8 nucleotides matching TRBD1. Trimming at V came to 4 bases and at J to 9 bases, leaving 5 bases not matched to a gene. Germline CDR1 and CDR2: SNHLY and FYNNEI. This CDR3 is 13 amino acids long. The CDR3 region is CASSGTGFGEQFF. The CDR3 nucleotides read TGTGCCAGCAGTGGGACAGGGTTTGGTGAGCAGTTCTTC.

This clone was recorded only once. The rearrangement joins TRBV27 to TRBJ1-4; TRBD1 agrees at 8 bases. Germline V gene sequence: CDR1 MNHEY, CDR2 SMNVEV (reference sequence). With V trimmed by 3 bases and J by 8 bases, 5 bases remained unmatched. This CDR3 is 14 amino acids long. CDR3 sequence (DNA): TGTGCCAGCAGTTTGCAGGGGGCTGACGAAAAACTGTTTTTT. Translation: CASSLQGADEKLFF.

V usage is TRBV5-1 and J usage is TRBJ2-2; D unresolved. Trimming shortened V by 4 bases and J by 0 bases, and 10 bases separated the two germline ends. The CDR3 length is 15 residues. Per the germline V gene, CDR1 is SGHRS and CDR2 is YFSETQ. CDR3 loop: CASSPNTPNTGELFF. CDR3 in DNA: TGCGCCAGCAGCCCCAACACCCCGAACACCGGGGAGCTGTTTTTT.

The chain combines TRBV7-2 with TRBJ2-5, with a possible D match to TRBD2 (6 bases). The CDR3 consists of 14 residues. The germline gives CDR1 SGHTA, CDR2 FQGNSA. Trimming took 3 bases from V and 3 from J, leaving 11 bases between them. The CDR3 DNA follows: TGTGCCAGCAGCTTCCAGGAGGGTAAAGAGACCCAGTACTTC. This gives the protein CASSFQEGKETQYF.

The chain couples TRBV30 to TRBJ1-5; D is uncertain. The V end was cut by 2 bases, the J end by 0 bases, with 14 bases between. Per the germline V gene, CDR1 is GTSNPN and CDR2 is SVGIG (reference sequence). This CDR3 is built from 16 residues. The CDR3 loop reads CAWSRGELNSNQPQHF. The DNA of the CDR3 is TGTGCCTGGAGTAGAGGTGAGCTAAATAGCAATCAGCCCCAGCATTTT.

The V and J genes are TRBV30 and TRBJ1-1, with D uncertain. The germline V gene encodes CDR1 GTSNPN and CDR2 SVGIG (reference sequence). This CDR3 spans 13 amino acids. The ends were cut back, 0 bases at V and 5 bases at J, with 10 bases in the middle. In DNA, the CDR3 is TGTGCCTGGAGTGTACCAAGGAGGACTGAAGCTTTCTTT. Translated: CAWSVPRRTEAFF.

The chain combines TRBV7-9 with TRBJ1-6; D is perhaps TRBD1 (5 bases). The CDR3 runs 14 residues. Germline V gene lookup returns CDR1 SEHNR and CDR2 FQNEAQ (reference sequence). V lost 11 bases, J lost 8 bases, and 19 bases lay in between. The CDR3 nucleotides are TGTGCCGTGCGGGACGGCTCGGCTTATTCACCCCTCCACTTT. This gives the protein CAVRDGSAYSPLHF. The full variable domain, its missing parts supplied by reference TRBV7-9 and TRBJ1-6, is DTGVSQNPRHKITKRGQNVTFRCDPISEHNRLYWYRQTLGQGPEFLTYFQNEAQLEKSRLLSDRFSAERPKGSFSTLEIQRTEQGDSAMYLCAVRDGSAYSPLHFGNGTRLTVT.

The chain has TRBV6-5 and TRBJ2-5; the match to TRBD2 covers 7 bases. This CDR3 has 13 amino acids. V lost 7 bases, J lost 3 bases, and 5 bases stayed unmatched. Germline CDR1 is MNHEY and CDR2 is SVGAGI. The CDR3 reads CASMASGEETQYF. The CDR3 DNA reads TGTGCCAGCATGGCTAGCGGCGAAGAGACCCAGTACTTC.

This clone was detected a few times. The CDR3 nucleotides read TGCGCCAGCAGCCAAGGGCGGGGGTCCTACAATGAGCAGTTCTTC. This sequence encodes CASSQGRGSYNEQFF. The chain employs TRBV4-3 and TRBJ2-1; 7 positions agree with TRBD2. The CDR3 runs to 15 residues. Germline V gene sequence: CDR1 LGHNA, CDR2 YSLEER. Trimming took 1 base from V and 1 from J; bases not matched to a gene: 1.

This clone came up many times. The J gene is TRBJ2-5, the V gene TRBV6-5; the match to TRBD1 covers 8 bases. The germline V gene has CDR1 MNHEY and CDR2 SVGAGI. Losses at the gene ends were 0 bases for V and 7 bases for J; bases not matched to a gene: 7. The CDR3 length is 15 residues. The CDR3 coding sequence is TGTGCCAGCAGTTACTCGGCAGGGGGCAAGGGGACCCAGTACTTC. This encodes CASSYSAGGKGTQYF.

This chain uses TRBV28 with TRBJ2-7; 8 positions match TRBD1. The CDR3 totals 14 residues. Looked up from germline, CDR1 is MDHEN and CDR2 is SYDVKM. With 2 bases clipped from V and 4 bases from J, the junction kept 4 bases outside the gene matches. The CDR3 sequence is CASSLRRGPYEQYF. In nucleotides, the CDR3 is TGTGCCAGCAGTTTACGCAGGGGGCCATACGAGCAGTACTTC.

This chain joins TRBV4-1 and TRBJ2-3; 10 bases fit TRBD1. V trimming: 1 base; J trimming: 3 bases; junction bases outside the gene matches: 7. The CDR3 is 17 residues long. Germline CDR1 reads MGHRA; CDR2 reads YSYEKL. The CDR3 region has the DNA TGCGCCAGCAGCCAAGGACGTGGGACAGGGGAGACAGATACGCAGTATTTT. This sequence encodes CASSQGRGTGETDTQYF.

This chain links TRBV30 with TRBJ1-3, with D hard to call. The CDR3 sequence is 14 residues long. V gave up 4 bases and J gave up 3 bases, with 13 bases separating them. The V gene's germline CDR1 is GTSNPN and CDR2 SVGIG (reference sequence). The CDR3 region is CAWTRGLLGNTIYF. In DNA form, the CDR3 reads TGTGCCTGGACCCGCGGGTTGCTTGGAAACACCATATATTTT.

The chain has TRBV29-1 and TRBJ1-2, with 7 bases fitting TRBD1. The CDR3 is 14 residues long. Germline V gene data show CDR1 as SQVTM and CDR2 as ANQGSEA. The V gene end was trimmed by 6 bases and the J gene end by 8 bases; junction bases not matched to a gene: 15. The CDR3 DNA follows: TGCAGCGTGAAAGGGACAGCTCCTGGGTGGGGCTACACCTTC. Translation: CSVKGTAPGWGYTF.